Listed here are 18 T cell receptor beta chains from one sample, sequenced in a study of CD8+ T cells in alopecia areata. Treatment: oral pan-JAK inhibitor, 5-10 mg twice daily. After isolation, RNA underwent reverse transcription to generate cDNA as the sequencing template. The assay was immunoSEQ multiplex PCR, and TCRdb's table has in-frame clones only and misses some. Of some 180,000 clones in the sample, 45% to 60% were seen once. Sample: CD8+ T cells sorted from blood, taken at week 52, from a patient treated with tofacitinib. The origin of the receptors is a human donor with alopecia areata.

This clone appeared once. This sequence joins TRBV5-6 and TRBJ1-5; D remains ambiguous. The CDR3 is 14 residues long. The germline V gene has CDR1 SGHDT and CDR2 YYEEEE. The germline V and J ends were trimmed by 5 bases and 3 bases, with 12 bases remaining between them. DNA of the CDR3: TGTGCCAGCAGTCTCCACAGTCCCAATCAGCCCCAGCATTTT. Amino acid sequence: CASSLHSPNQPQHF.

This rearrangement joins TRBV7-9 to TRBJ2-4, with D possibly matching TRBD1 (6 bases). Trimming took 4 bases from V and 7 from J, leaving 17 bases between them. The CDR3 has 15 amino acids. The germline CDR1 and CDR2 sequences are SEHNR and FQNEAQ (reference sequence). The CDR3 is CASSSTQGYGNIQYF. Here the CDR3 DNA reads TGTGCCAGCAGCTCGACCCAGGGGTATGGTAACATTCAGTACTTC.

The V call is TRBV2, the J call TRBJ1-5; the D gene is possibly TRBD1 (5 bases). The CDR3 is 15 amino acids. Per the germline V gene, CDR1 is SNHLY and CDR2 is FYNNEI. V dropped 2 bases and J dropped 3 bases, with 11 bases sitting between them. CDR3 sequence reads: CASSEQGTYNQPQHF. The CDR3, as DNA: TGTGCCAGCAGTGAACAGGGAACGTACAATCAGCCCCAGCATTTT.

This chain links TRBV27 with TRBJ1-5; perhaps TRBD1 as D (5 bases). CDR3 length: 13 amino acids. Germline V lookup: CDR1 MNHEY, CDR2 SMNVEV (reference sequence). The V end lost 3 bases, the J end lost 5 bases, and 8 bases lay between the germline ends. CDR3 bases: TGTGCCAGCAGTTTGAGGGGAGATCAGCCCCAGCATTTT. Translation: CASSLRGDQPQHF.

In its sample, this clone was seen a few times. V gene TRBV19 combines with J gene TRBJ2-5; weak D call: TRBD2 (6 bases). There are 13 residues in the CDR3. The V gene's germline CDR1 is LNHDA and CDR2 SQIVND (reference sequence). Trimming left V 7 bases short and J 2 bases short, with 11 bases between. This CDR3 is CASKATSQETQYF. The CDR3 nucleotides read TGTGCCAGTAAAGCGACTAGTCAAGAGACCCAGTACTTC.

V is TRBV7-9 and J is TRBJ1-5; no clear D gene. The CDR3 sequence is 15 residues long. The V and J ends lost 1 base and 0 bases respectively, with 7 bases between them. Germline CDR1 is SEHNR and CDR2 is FQNEAQ (reference sequence). In DNA, the CDR3 is TGTGCCAGCAGCTTAGAGAGCGATAGCAATCAGCCCCAGCATTTT. Its protein product is CASSLESDSNQPQHF. The whole variable domain, filled in from reference TRBV7-9 and TRBJ1-5, reads DTGVSQNPRHKITKRGQNVTFRCDPISEHNRLYWYRQTLGQGPEFLTYFQNEAQLEKSRLLSDRFSAERPKGSFSTLEIQRTEQGDSAMYLCASSLESDSNQPQHFGDGTRLSIL.

The gene calls are TRBV30 and TRBJ2-1; no clear D. Per the germline V gene, CDR1 is GTSNPN and CDR2 is SVGIG (reference sequence). The CDR3 is 13 residues long. Deletions cut 4 bases from V and 3 bases from J, with 10 bases between. CDR3 sequence reads: CAWKPLLYNEQFF. CDR3 in DNA: TGTGCCTGGAAACCCCTCCTCTACAATGAGCAGTTCTTC. The full variable domain, rest sourced from reference TRBV30 and TRBJ2-1, is SQTIHQWPATLVQPVGSPLSLECTVEGTSNPNLYWYRQAAGRGLQLLFYSVGIGQISSEVPQNLSASRPQDRQFILSSKKLLLSDSGFYLCAWKPLLYNEQFFGPGTRLTVL.

This chain's CDR3 is CASSVVGTPNTEAFF. CDR3 bases: TGTGCCAGCAGCGTAGTCGGGACACCGAACACTGAAGCTTTCTTT. V and J are TRBV9 and TRBJ1-1, with D perhaps matching TRBD1 (6 bases). The CDR3 sequence is 15 residues long. Germline CDR1 SGDLS, CDR2 YYNGEE. The V and J ends lost 0 bases and 1 base respectively, with 10 bases between them.

The rearrangement uses TRBV5-1 and TRBJ2-1, with TRBD2 as a possible D gene (5 bases). Germline V lookup: CDR1 SGHRS, CDR2 YFSETQ. The CDR3 contains 16 residues. V dropped 1 base and J dropped 5 bases, with 16 bases sitting between them. The CDR3 region has the DNA TGCGCCAGCAGCTTGTTACGGGGTTTCCGCCACAATGAGCAGTTCTTC. Translated: CASSLLRGFRHNEQFF.

The rearrangement uses TRBV10-2 and TRBJ2-3; D gene uncertain. Trimming removed 0 bases from V and 6 bases from J, with 7 bases in between. The CDR3 is 13 amino acids. Germline CDR1 reads WSHSY; CDR2 reads SAAADI. The CDR3 DNA follows: TGCGCCAGCAGTGAGTCTAGGATCGATACGCAGTATTTT. Protein sequence: CASSESRIDTQYF.

This clone was detected a few times. V usage is TRBV19 and J usage is TRBJ1-4, with D tentatively TRBD1 (6 bases). The CDR3 has 14 amino acids. V gave up 5 bases and J gave up 10 bases, with 17 bases separating them. The germline V gene encodes CDR1 LNHDA and CDR2 SQIVND (reference sequence). Written as DNA, the CDR3 is TGTGCCAGTAGTCCTGACCGGGACAACCGAAAACTGTTTTTT. Protein: CASSPDRDNRKLFF. The full variable domain, in which reference TRBV19 and TRBJ1-4 provide the parts outside the CDR3, is DGGITQSPKYLFRKEGQNVTLSCEQNLNHDAMYWYRQDPGQGLRLIYYSQIVNDFQKGDIAEGYSVSREKKESFPLTVTSAQKNPTAFYLCASSPDRDNRKLFFGSGTQLSVL.

On this clone itself: Different DNA sequences within this sample yield the same CDR3. The chain has TRBV27 and TRBJ1-2, with D possibly being TRBD1 (6 bases). Germline V CDR1 and CDR2: MNHEY, SMNVEV (reference sequence). CDR3 length equals 13 residues. V was cut by 3 bases and J by 6 bases, with 11 bases left in between. The CDR3 sequence: CASSFGAGDGYTF. CDR3 DNA: TGTGCCAGCAGTTTTGGTGCAGGGGATGGCTACACCTTC.

This chain links TRBV6-1 with TRBJ1-5; D is unclear. V was pared by 4 bases and J by 8 bases, with 6 bases between. In germline, CDR1 is MNHNS, CDR2 SASEGT. The CDR3 has 11 amino acids. The CDR3 protein is CASSVSEPQHF. In DNA, the CDR3 is TGTGCCAGCAGTGTTAGTGAGCCCCAGCATTTT.

The chain combines TRBV5-6 with TRBJ2-2, with TRBD1 as a possible D gene (6 bases). V was shortened by 3 bases and J by 2 bases, with 14 bases between the two germline ends. This CDR3 is built from 16 residues. CDR1 is SGHDT, CDR2 YYEEEE, per germline. In DNA, the CDR3 is TGTGCCAGCAGCTCCCGGGACAACTTTAACACCGGGGAGCTGTTTTTT. Amino acids: CASSSRDNFNTGELFF. The full variable domain, its missing parts supplied by reference TRBV5-6 and TRBJ2-2, is DAGVTQSPTHLIKTRGQQVTLRCSPKSGHDTVSWYQQALGQGPQFIFQYYEEEERQRGNFPDRFSGHQFPNYSSELNVNALLLGDSALYLCASSSRDNFNTGELFFGEGSRLTVL.

The V gene is TRBV7-2, the J gene TRBJ2-7; unclear D gene. CDR3 length: 13 amino acids. Germline V lookup: CDR1 SGHTA, CDR2 FQGNSA. Trimming shortened V by 5 bases and J by 2 bases, and 10 bases separated the two germline ends. This CDR3 reads CASSLHGTYEQYF. As DNA, the CDR3 is TGTGCCAGCAGCCTACACGGTACCTACGAGCAGTACTTC. The full variable domain, with the rest looked up from reference TRBV7-2 and TRBJ2-7, is GAGVSQSPSNKVTEKGKDVELRCDPISGHTALYWYRQSLGQGLEFLIYFQGNSAPDKSGLPSDRFSAERTGGSVSTLTIQRTQQEDSAVYLCASSLHGTYEQYFGPGTRLTVT.

This sequence joins TRBV27 and TRBJ2-7; D is perhaps TRBD1 (5 bases). Germline CDR1 MNHEY, CDR2 SMNVEV (reference sequence). V was trimmed by 5 bases and J by 5 bases, leaving 16 bases between them. This CDR3 is 14 amino acids long. CDR3 protein: CASSERQRGHEQYF. The CDR3 nucleotides are TGTGCCAGCAGTGAACGACAAAGGGGTCACGAGCAGTACTTC.

The V call is TRBV5-1, the J call TRBJ1-1, with 11 bases identical to TRBD1. There are 13 residues in the CDR3. The germline V gene has CDR1 SGHRS and CDR2 YFSETQ. V gave up 8 bases and J gave up 3 bases; unmatched junction bases: 3. The CDR3 DNA is TGCGCCAGTGGACAGGGGGCGGACACTGAAGCTTTCTTT. It codes for CASGQGADTEAFF.

This clone was detected only a few times. The chain employs TRBV7-8 and TRBJ2-5, with D perhaps matching TRBD2 (6 bases). The germline V gene encodes CDR1 SGHVS and CDR2 FQNEAQ. With 4 bases removed from V and 2 bases from J, the gap between germline ends came to 14 bases. The CDR3 length is 15 residues. As DNA, the CDR3 is TGTGCCAGCAGCTCCCCCGCCGCGGGGCAAGAGACCCAGTACTTC. Translated: CASSSPAAGQETQYF.